Described below is a single T cell receptor beta chain sequence and its context. The source of the sample is a study of blood T cell repertoires in COVID-19. Overall study context: Collection of acute and convalescent COVID-19 samples took place in the United States, Italy and Spain. The analysed material was cDNA or gDNA that came from T cells, B-cell-depleted T cells, or PBMCs.

Methods used by the authors: Amplification of reference gene primers was used by the study to estimate nucleated cell counts. Some clones are missing from TCRdb's copy, which holds only in-frame ones; the method was immunoSEQ multiplex PCR. The V and J calls and clone size were taken over from that table, and D and trimming were inferred from the DNA. Here the sample spans about 190,000 clones, under 85% being singletons. Germline values: CDR1 LGHNA, CDR2 YSLEER. The ends were cut back, 5 bases at V and 5 bases at J, with 21 bases in the middle. The CDR3 is made up of 16 amino acids. The material sequenced was peripheral blood. The TCR comes from a man in his 60s with active or convalescent COVID-19. The gene calls are TRBV4-3 and TRBJ2-5; TRBD2 might be the D (6 bases). The CDR3 region has the DNA TGCGCCAGCAGCTCACCCGGGGCGGGACGGCCGGAGACCCAGTACTTC. Protein: CASSSPGAGRPETQYF.